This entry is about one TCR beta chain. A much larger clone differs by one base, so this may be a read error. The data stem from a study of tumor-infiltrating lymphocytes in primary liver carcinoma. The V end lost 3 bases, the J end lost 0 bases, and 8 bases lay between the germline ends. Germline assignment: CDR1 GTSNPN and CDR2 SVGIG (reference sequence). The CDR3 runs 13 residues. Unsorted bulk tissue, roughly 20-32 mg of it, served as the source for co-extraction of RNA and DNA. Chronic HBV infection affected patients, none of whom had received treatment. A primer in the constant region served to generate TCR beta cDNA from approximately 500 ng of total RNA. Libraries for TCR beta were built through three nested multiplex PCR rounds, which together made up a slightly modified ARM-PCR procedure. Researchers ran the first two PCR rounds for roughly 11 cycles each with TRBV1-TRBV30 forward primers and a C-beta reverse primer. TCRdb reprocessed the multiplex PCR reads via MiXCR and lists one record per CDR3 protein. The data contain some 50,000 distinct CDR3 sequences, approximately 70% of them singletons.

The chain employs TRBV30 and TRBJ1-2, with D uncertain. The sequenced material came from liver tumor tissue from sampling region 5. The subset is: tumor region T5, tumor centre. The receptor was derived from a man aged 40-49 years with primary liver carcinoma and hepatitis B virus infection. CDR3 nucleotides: TGTGCCTGGAGCCCGACCTCTAACTATGGCTACACCTTC. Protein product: CAWSPTSNYGYTF.